Following are 22 T cell receptor beta chains from one sample sequenced in a study of blood T cells in healthy people across ages. Together with a sample-barcoded 5' primer, a J-beta primer mix was included in a second PCR lasting about 6 to 11 cycles. TCRdb independently ran MiXCR on the 5' RACE reads; one entry per CDR3 protein. Of over 1,500,000 distinct CDR3 sequences listed, less than 50% were seen once; the top ten hold 2.1%. Sequencing was carried out using blood. These TCRs come from a middle-aged woman in good health.

This clonotype was counted between two and nine times. The CDR3 sequence: CASSSGTAFSGANVLTF. The CDR3 DNA reads TGTGCCAGCAGTTCCGGGACAGCATTTTCTGGGGCCAACGTCCTGACTTTC. The chain combines TRBV6-5 with TRBJ2-6, with 7 bases that match TRBD1. CDR1 MNHEY and CDR2 SVGAGI come from the germline V gene. The CDR3 runs to 17 residues. Losses at the gene ends were 4 bases for V and 1 base for J; bases not matched to a gene: 7.

This clonotype was seen a handful of times. The chain combines TRBV29-1 with TRBJ2-3, with TRBD1 matching over 9 bases. Germline-derived CDR1 and CDR2 are SQVTM and ANQGSEA. V lost 5 bases and J lost 4; bases outside the gene matches: 1. This CDR3 has 12 amino acids. CDR3 nucleotide sequence: TGCAGCGTTAACAGGGGGCCAGATACGCAGTATTTT. Translation: CSVNRGPDTQYF.

The V and J genes are TRBV29-1 and TRBJ2-2; 8 bases align to TRBD1. Per the germline V gene, CDR1 is SQVTM and CDR2 is ANQGSEA. The CDR3 spans 14 residues. The V and J ends lost 6 bases and 5 bases, in that order; junction bases with no gene match: 8. CDR3 nucleotides: TGCAGCGTCATGGGGCAGGGGGCGACCGGGGAGCTGTTTTTT. This codes for CSVMGQGATGELFF.

This clonotype was seen a few times. V gene TRBV29-1 combines with J gene TRBJ2-7; either TRBD1 or TRBD2 may supply D (6 bases each). The J call is in doubt because the DNA end fits TRBJ2-4 better. This CDR3 region has 16 residues. CDR1 is SQVTM and CDR2 is ANQGSEA in the germline V gene. The CDR3 nucleotides are TGCAGCGTTAGGGGACCTCAACAGGGAGGAAAAAACATTCAGTACTTC. Amino acid sequence: CSVRGPQQGGKNIQYF.

The chain links TRBV4-2 to TRBJ2-7; tentatively, D is TRBD1 (6 bases). V lost 7 bases and J 5 bases, leaving 15 bases between the germline ends. Germline V gives CDR1 LGHNA, CDR2 YNFKEQ. CDR3 length: 13 amino acids. DNA for the CDR3: TGTGCCAGCACCGCCCCTGGGGGCGACGAGCAGTACTTC. This codes for CASTAPGGDEQYF.

This clonotype has ten or more counts. J is TRBJ1-2 and V is TRBV7-9; 7 positions agree with TRBD1. CDR3 length: 15 residues. Germline trimming cut 1 base from V and 3 bases from J; bases unmatched to any gene: 5. The germline V gene has CDR1 SEHNR and CDR2 FQNEAQ (reference sequence). The CDR3 loop reads CASSLGTGPHYGYTF. The CDR3 nucleotides read TGTGCCAGCAGCTTAGGGACAGGACCCCACTATGGCTACACCTTC.

The rearrangement links TRBV5-1 to TRBJ2-3; 9 nucleotides line up with TRBD1. The V segment lost 3 bases and the J segment 4 bases; nucleotides outside the gene matches: 6. CDR3 size: 15 residues. The V gene's germline CDR1 is SGHRS and CDR2 YFSETQ. CDR3 protein: CASSYMGQGADTQYF. As DNA, the CDR3 is TGCGCCAGCAGCTATATGGGACAGGGTGCAGATACGCAGTATTTT.

To note about this clonotype: Mismatch with germline at one junction end may stem from a read error. The chain is built from TRBV7-2 and TRBJ2-5; TRBD2 matches 7 bases. From germline, CDR1 is SGHTA and CDR2 FQGNSA. The CDR3 is 18 amino acids. The CDR3 loop reads CASSLNGPVGGFQETQYF. CDR3 DNA: TGTGCCAGTAGCTTAAACGGCCCGGTGGGGGGGTTCCAAGAGACCCAGTACTTC.

About this clonotype: The junction departs from germline at one end; a sequencing error may be responsible. The V gene is TRBV7-2, the J gene TRBJ2-5, with 9 bases fitting TRBD1. Germline-derived CDR1 and CDR2 are SGHTA and FQGNSA. The CDR3 runs 13 residues. This CDR3 is CASSTRDRESQYF. The CDR3, as DNA: TGTGCCAGCAGCACCCGGGACAGGGAGAGCCAGTACTTC.

The chain employs TRBV20-1 and TRBJ2-5, with a possible D match to TRBD1 (5 bases). Gene TRBJ2-7 matches the end of the DNA better, so the J call may be wrong. Germline CDR1 reads DFQATT; CDR2 reads SNEGSKA (reference sequence). This CDR3 contains 12 residues. The CDR3 reads CSAQIPGLEQYF. CDR3 nucleotide sequence: TGCAGTGCTCAGATCCCAGGGCTCGAGCAGTACTTC.

This chain uses TRBV20-1 with TRBJ1-2, with 9 bases identical to TRBD1. Germline trimming cut 5 bases from V and 5 bases from J; bases unmatched to any gene: 9. The V gene's germline CDR1 is DFQATT and CDR2 SNEGSKA (reference sequence). This CDR3 is 14 amino acids long. The CDR3 DNA follows: TGCAGTGCTTGGGACAGGGTGGAAGATTATGGCTACACCTTC. Encoded protein: CSAWDRVEDYGYTF.

This rearrangement joins TRBV2 to TRBJ2-7; D could derive from TRBD1 or TRBD2 (6 bases each). Germline V CDR1 and CDR2: SNHLY, FYNNEI. V lost 8 bases and J lost 5, with 19 bases in between. The CDR3 consists of 14 residues. The CDR3: CASGADMGGHEQYF. CDR3 nucleotide sequence: TGTGCCAGCGGGGCCGACATGGGGGGCCACGAGCAGTACTTC.

The V call is TRBV4-3, the J call TRBJ2-7; 8 nucleotides line up with TRBD1. Germline V gives CDR1 LGHNA, CDR2 YSLEER. The CDR3 has 15 amino acids. J was trimmed by 2 bases and V by 1 base; bases with no gene match: 4. The CDR3 region has the DNA TGCGCCAGCAGCCAAGTCACAGGGGGAACCTACGAGCAGTACTTC. This gives the protein CASSQVTGGTYEQYF.

This clonotype was counted between two and nine times. V usage is TRBV15 and J usage is TRBJ1-2; no definite D call. V lost 0 bases to trimming and J lost 2 bases, with 10 bases between them. The CDR3 is 15 residues long. The germline V gene has CDR1 LNHNV and CDR2 YYDKDF (reference sequence). The CDR3 DNA reads TGTGCCACCAGCAGAGATGGTCTTGGGAACTATGGCTACACCTTC. This gives the protein CATSRDGLGNYGYTF.

The chain carries TRBV2 and TRBJ2-4; D is ambiguous. Germline CDR1 SNHLY, CDR2 FYNNEI. The CDR3 runs to 9 residues. V was cut by 6 bases and J by 7 bases, with 1 base left in between. The CDR3 loop is CASRNIQYF. CDR3 DNA sequence: TGTGCCAGCAGGAACATTCAGTACTTC.

The chain uses TRBV28 and TRBJ2-3, with TRBD2 matching over 9 bases. V shed 7 bases and J 4 bases; nucleotides not matched to a gene: 6. The V gene's germline CDR1 is MDHEN and CDR2 SYDVKM. This CDR3 has 14 amino acids. CDR3 loop: CASTGGGAADTQYF. CDR3 sequence (DNA): TGTGCCAGCACGGGCGGGGGGGCGGCAGATACGCAGTATTTT.

A few counts support this clonotype. The rearrangement links TRBV12-3 or TRBV12-4 to TRBJ2-3; D tentatively fits TRBD1 or TRBD2 (5 bases each). Trimming stripped 0 bases from V and 8 bases from J, with 12 bases between. The CDR3 is 14 residues long. CDR3 protein: CASSLAGVGSTQYF. CDR3 sequence (DNA): TGTGCCAGCAGTTTAGCGGGGGTCGGGTCTACGCAGTATTTT.

On this clonotype itself: The junction shows a germline mismatch at one end, possibly a read error. The chain joins TRBV7-2 to TRBJ2-3; 7 bases map to TRBD2. The CDR3 loop spans 15 amino acids. Germline CDR1 and CDR2: SGHTA and FQGNSA. The CDR3 bases are TGTGTCAGCAGCCTACTAGCGAATCGGGCAGATACGCAGTATTTT. This sequence encodes CVSSLLANRADTQYF.

This clonotype was seen just once. The chain is built from TRBV9 and TRBJ1-6; a possible D gene is TRBD1 (5 bases). There are 16 residues in the CDR3. Trimming pared 0 bases from V and 0 bases from J, leaving 7 bases between. Germline CDR1 SGDLS, CDR2 YYNGEE. In DNA, the CDR3 is TGTGCCAGCAGCGTAGGCGGGACCTCCTATAATTCACCCCTCCACTTT. Its translation: CASSVGGTSYNSPLHF.

The chain uses TRBV20-1 and TRBJ2-1; D not resolved. CDR3 length: 15 residues. The germline V and J ends were trimmed by 5 bases and 4 bases, with 18 bases remaining between them. Germline assignment: CDR1 DFQATT and CDR2 SNEGSKA (reference sequence). The CDR3 DNA reads as TGCAGTGCTCCTTCCGAGCTAGGGCAGTACAATGAGCAGTTCTTC. Translation gives CSAPSELGQYNEQFF.

The genes are TRBV7-2 and TRBJ2-5; 8 positions agree with TRBD2. The ends lost 4 bases at V and 5 bases at J; junction bases unmatched: 18. Germline CDR1 and CDR2: SGHTA and FQGNSA. This CDR3 spans 18 amino acids. The CDR3 protein is CASSSLRGGRGSRETQYF. The DNA of the CDR3 is TGTGCCAGCAGCTCCCTTCGGGGGGGGAGGGGATCCAGGGAGACCCAGTACTTC.

This clonotype has more than one count but fewer than ten. The V call is TRBV12-3 or TRBV12-4, the J call TRBJ2-7; 14 bases are shared with TRBD2. The CDR3 totals 18 residues. V lost 3 bases, J lost 2 bases, and 9 bases stayed unmatched. The CDR3: CASSFVGTSGGITYEQYF. The CDR3 nucleotides read TGTGCCAGCAGTTTCGTCGGGACTAGCGGGGGTATAACCTACGAGCAGTACTTC.